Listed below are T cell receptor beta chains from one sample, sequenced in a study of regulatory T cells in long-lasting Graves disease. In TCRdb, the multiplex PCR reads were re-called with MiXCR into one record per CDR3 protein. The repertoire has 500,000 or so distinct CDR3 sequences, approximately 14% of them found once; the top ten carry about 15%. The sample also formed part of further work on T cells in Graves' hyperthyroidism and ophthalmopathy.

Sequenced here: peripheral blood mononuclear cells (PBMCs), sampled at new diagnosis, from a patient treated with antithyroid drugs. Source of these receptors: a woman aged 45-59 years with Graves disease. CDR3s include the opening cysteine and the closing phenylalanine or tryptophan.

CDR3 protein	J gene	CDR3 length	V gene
CASTRGVQQGFNSPLHF	TRBJ1-6	17	TRBV12-3/TRBV12-4
CASSYGGFQETQYF	TRBJ2-5	14	TRBV6-4
CASIPQVGTGEAYGYTF	TRBJ1-2	17	TRBV6-2/TRBV6-3
CGGGGNEQFF	TRBJ2-1	10	TRBV29-1
CASSEGPTDYNEQFF	TRBJ2-1	15	TRBV6-1
CASSFRLADNEQFF	TRBJ2-1	14	TRBV13
CASSSTVYEQYF	TRBJ2-7	12	TRBV28
CASSHLNIKGDGYTF	TRBJ1-2	15	TRBV7-8
CASSSRQGVAYEQYF	TRBJ2-7	15	TRBV28
CASSSSQGAYEQYF	TRBJ2-7	14	TRBV6-9
CASSLAVSNNEQFF	TRBJ2-1	14	TRBV12-3/TRBV12-4
CSAREEGGFIKTQYF	TRBJ2-5	15	TRBV20-1
CASSHRDSYNEQFF	TRBJ2-1	14	TRBV28
CASSTSHGDEQFF	TRBJ2-1	13	TRBV28
CASRIGTANTEAFF	TRBJ1-1	14	TRBV28
CASSSPGLARSGANVLTF	TRBJ2-6	18	TRBV28
CASTDLQGATYEQYF	TRBJ2-7	15	TRBV7-8
CASSLFGGQNTGELFF	TRBJ2-2	16	TRBV7-2
CASSPPGQRNEKLFF	TRBJ1-4	15	TRBV28
CASTQGRGPPYEQYF	TRBJ2-7	15	TRBV27
CASSSSGGYNEQFF	TRBJ2-1	14	TRBV12-3/TRBV12-4
CASSRTSGDYEQYF	TRBJ2-7	14	TRBV18
CASNDRAYNSPLHF	TRBJ1-6	14	TRBV6-1
CATRSGSSYNEQFF	TRBJ2-1	14	TRBV24-1
CASSTGLADNNEQFF	TRBJ2-1	15	TRBV2
CASSTAPNTGELFF	TRBJ2-2	14	TRBV5-1
CASSSRLAGAHNEQFF	TRBJ2-1	16	TRBV11-1
CASSFRFDRPGDTEAFF	TRBJ1-1	17	TRBV11-3
CAWTNSNTGELFF	TRBJ2-2	13	TRBV30
CGSKSRLLNTQYF	TRBJ2-3	13	TRBV19
CASSERGGSSSQAEAFF	TRBJ1-1	17	TRBV11-2
CSGVATNFLYNEQFF	TRBJ2-1	15	TRBV29-1
CASSQVTGVNSPLHF	TRBJ1-6	15	TRBV3-1
CASSPTAPRASTDTQYF	TRBJ2-3	17	TRBV7-9
CASTTRTGKGPTRGYGYTF	TRBJ1-2	19	TRBV6-1
CASSLVSGANQPQHF	TRBJ1-5	15	TRBV5-1
CSVRGGQLSTDTQYF	TRBJ2-3	15	TRBV29-1
CASSYSRGSQPQHF	TRBJ1-5	14	TRBV6-6
CASSQGTLAGVYNEQFF	TRBJ2-1	17	TRBV3-1
CASTSGRALKHEQYF	TRBJ2-7	15	TRBV18
CASSEYQLTDEQFF	TRBJ2-1	14	TRBV10-1
CASMSFRTGSNEQYF	TRBJ2-7	15	TRBV6-1
CASSLGGSRASEGYTF	TRBJ1-2	16	TRBV7-2
CASSHRGNNQPQHF	TRBJ1-5	14	TRBV7-9
CSAQSGSGGSYTDTQYF	TRBJ2-3	17	TRBV20-1
CASSYRGTHTLQETQYF	-	17	TRBV28
CASSQEGGLSNQPQHF	TRBJ1-5	16	TRBV4-1